This passage covers 20 T cell receptor beta chains from one sample sequenced in a study of OX40 agonist ivuxolimab in advanced cancers. Assay used: immunoSEQ multiplex PCR; TCRdb lists only in-frame clones, some missing. The sample contains 70,000 to 95,000 clones, about nine tenths of which appear only once. The sequences come from CD4+ or CD8+ T cells sorted from blood, collected in a trial of the OX40 agonist ivuxolimab. The receptors stem from an adult with an advanced solid tumor such as melanoma, head and neck, liver or kidney cancer.

This chain uses TRBV5-1 with TRBJ2-5; 8 bases fit TRBD2. Germline V gene lookup returns CDR1 SGHRS and CDR2 YFSETQ. J lost 2 bases, V lost 1 base, and 4 bases had no gene match. CDR3 size: 15 residues. The CDR3 here is CASSLSGSNQETQYF. The CDR3 nucleotides read TGCGCCAGCAGCTTGAGCGGGAGTAATCAAGAGACCCAGTACTTC.

The rearrangement links TRBV29-1 to TRBJ2-7; 7 bases align to TRBD2. The germline CDR1 and CDR2 sequences are SQVTM and ANQGSEA. The CDR3 extends over 13 amino acids. With 2 bases clipped from V and 6 bases from J, the junction kept 7 bases outside the gene matches. CDR3 nucleotide sequence: TGCAGCGTTGAAATGGCGGGAGCAGGCGAGCAGTACTTC. Translating gives CSVEMAGAGEQYF.

Details on this clone: One end of the junction is discordant with germline, which a read error may explain. The V gene is TRBV18, the J gene TRBJ2-7; D gene uncertain. The CDR3 runs to 13 residues. Germline V gene lookup returns CDR1 KGHSH and CDR2 LQKENI. CDR3 amino acids: CASSPLDSSEQYF. The CDR3 bases are TGTGCCAGCTCACCCCTCGACTCCTCCGAGCAGTACTTC.

The chain employs TRBV30 and TRBJ1-2, with 7 bases that match TRBD1. J was trimmed by 3 bases and V by 0 bases; bases with no gene match: 7. The CDR3 consists of 15 residues. Germline V lookup: CDR1 GTSNPN, CDR2 SVGIG (reference sequence). Here the CDR3 DNA reads TGTGCCTGGAGTGTAGGTTCAGGGGGTCACTATGGCTACACCTTC. It encodes CAWSVGSGGHYGYTF.

The V and J genes are TRBV7-8 and TRBJ1-5; 7 positions agree with TRBD1. V dropped 5 bases and J dropped 4; count of bases not matched to a gene: 8. In germline, CDR1 is SGHVS, CDR2 FQNEAQ. The CDR3 loop spans 15 amino acids. In DNA form, the CDR3 reads TGTGCCAGCAGCCGCGACAGGGTCGGAAATCAGCCCCAGCATTTT. It is translated as CASSRDRVGNQPQHF.

The rearrangement links TRBV7-6 to TRBJ2-3, with 11 bases fitting TRBD2. The V gene's germline CDR1 is SGHVS and CDR2 FNYEAQ. Trimming took 5 bases from V and 1 from J; bases not matched to a gene: 8. This CDR3 comprises 17 residues. CDR3 residues: CASSVLTSGSRTDTQYF. The CDR3 bases are TGTGCCAGCAGCGTCCTAACTAGCGGGAGTCGCACAGATACGCAGTATTTT. The whole variable domain, filled in from reference TRBV7-6 and TRBJ2-3, reads GAGVSQSPRYKVTKRGQDVALRCDPISGHVSLYWYRQALGQGPEFLTYFNYEAQQDKSGLPNDRFSAERPEGSISTLTIQRTEQRDSAMYRCASSVLTSGSRTDTQYFGPGTRLTVL.

CDR3 DNA: TGCGCCAGCAGCCCGGTTACAGGGGGTGGCACAGATACGCAGTATTTT. It translates to CASSPVTGGGTDTQYF. V and J are TRBV5-1 and TRBJ2-3, with 8 bases identical to TRBD1. The CDR3 has 16 residues. After removal of 4 bases from V and 1 base from J, the junction contained 8 bases not matched to a gene. Looked up from germline, CDR1 is SGHRS and CDR2 is YFSETQ. The full variable domain, completed using reference TRBV5-1 and TRBJ2-3, is KAGVTQTPRYLIKTRGQQVTLSCSPISGHRSVSWYQQTPGQGLQFLFEYFSETQRNKGNFPGRFSGRQFSNSRSEMNVSTLELGDSALYLCASSPVTGGGTDTQYFGPGTRLTVL.

The chain links TRBV6-1 to TRBJ2-7, with TRBD1 identical over 8 bases. Unmatched junction bases numbered 8, after V lost 7 bases and J lost 3 bases. The CDR3 runs to 14 residues. Germline V gene lookup returns CDR1 MNHNS and CDR2 SASEGT. CDR3 nucleotides: TGTGCCAGCACTCTTACCGGGACAGGCTACGAGCAGTACTTC. This gives the protein CASTLTGTGYEQYF.

The chain has TRBV6-1 and TRBJ2-3; D may be TRBD1 or TRBD2 (5 bases each). The CDR3 is made up of 15 amino acids. Germline V gives CDR1 MNHNS, CDR2 SASEGT. Trimming removed 6 bases from V and 3 bases from J, with 16 bases in between. CDR3 nucleotide sequence: TGTGCCAGCAGCCCCGGGACCCAAGCAACAGATACGCAGTATTTT. Amino acid sequence: CASSPGTQATDTQYF.

V usage is TRBV30 and J usage is TRBJ2-7; 10 positions agree with TRBD1. With V trimmed by 1 base and J by 7 bases, 7 bases remained unmatched. CDR1 and CDR2 from the germline V gene are GTSNPN and SVGIG (reference sequence). The CDR3 has 14 amino acids. CDR3 coding DNA: TGTGCCTGGAGTGGACAGGGGGCCCAGAGGGAGCAGTACTTC. It is translated as CAWSGQGAQREQYF. Using reference TRBV30 and TRBJ2-7 for the parts outside the CDR3, the full variable domain is SQTIHQWPATLVQPVGSPLSLECTVEGTSNPNLYWYRQAAGRGLQLLFYSVGIGQISSEVPQNLSASRPQDRQFILSSKKLLLSDSGFYLCAWSGQGAQREQYFGPGTRLTVT.

The chain recombines TRBV15 with TRBJ2-3; D not resolved. The germline V gene encodes CDR1 LNHNV and CDR2 YYDKDF (reference sequence). The ends were cut back, 5 bases at V and 0 bases at J, with 9 bases in the middle. The CDR3 is 14 amino acids. CDR3 sequence reads: CATSRGTSTDTQYF. As DNA, the CDR3 is TGTGCCACCAGCCGCGGCACTAGCACAGATACGCAGTATTTT.

The gene calls are TRBV9 and TRBJ1-1, with D hard to call. The CDR3 length is 13 residues. Germline-derived CDR1 and CDR2 are SGDLS and YYNGEE. The V end was cut by 0 bases, the J end by 9 bases, with 12 bases between. CDR3 in DNA: TGTGCCAGCAGCGTAGCTGAGGGCAGGCAAGCTTTCTTT. Translated, it gives CASSVAEGRQAFF. The entire variable domain, with the rest obtained from reference TRBV9 and TRBJ1-1, is as follows: DSGVTQTPKHLITATGQRVTLRCSPRSGDLSVYWYQQSLDQGLQFLIQYYNGEERAKGNILERFSAQQFPDLHSELNLSSLELGDSALYFCASSVAEGRQAFFGQGTRLTVV.

CDR3 amino acids: CASSIDLGGAQTQYF. Written as DNA, the CDR3 is TGTGCCAGTAGTATAGATCTGGGGGGAGCACAGACCCAGTACTTC. This chain uses TRBV19 with TRBJ2-5; tentative D call: TRBD2 (6 bases). Germline-derived CDR1 and CDR2 are LNHDA and SQIVND (reference sequence). The CDR3 is 15 amino acids. V was shortened by 0 bases and J by 6 bases, with 14 bases between the two germline ends.

The chain carries TRBV4-2 and TRBJ2-3; no clear D. Germline V gives CDR1 LGHNA, CDR2 YNFKEQ. The CDR3 contains 14 residues. V was cut by 2 bases and J by 5 bases, with 11 bases left in between. The CDR3 here is CASSQNRPGDTQYF. CDR3 sequence (DNA): TGTGCCAGCAGCCAAAATCGTCCGGGAGATACGCAGTATTTT.

The chain uses TRBV21-1 and TRBJ2-1; TRBD2 is the table's D call, not checked against the DNA. TRBV21-1 is noted as a pseudogene. The CDR3 totals 12 residues. CDR3 sequence: CASSKPRVEQFF. The CDR3 bases are TGTGCCAGCAGCAAACCGCGGGTTGAGCAGTTCTTC.

The V and J genes are TRBV14 and TRBJ1-2; D remains ambiguous. Germline assignment: CDR1 SGHDN and CDR2 FVKESK. This CDR3 spans 13 amino acids. V was trimmed by 0 bases and J by 4 bases, leaving 6 bases between them. Here the CDR3 DNA reads TGTGCCAGCAGCCAAGACAGGATCTATGGCTACACCTTC. As protein: CASSQDRIYGYTF.

The rearrangement uses TRBV2 and TRBJ2-2, with D perhaps being TRBD1 or TRBD2 (5 bases each). From germline, CDR1 is SNHLY and CDR2 FYNNEI. Trimming left V 8 bases short and J 3 bases short, with 25 bases between. The CDR3 runs 18 residues. CDR3 coding DNA: TGTGCCAGCTTCCCCCCTCCCGGGACCATCGAGTACACCGGGGAGCTGTTTTTT. This codes for CASFPPPGTIEYTGELFF.

Written as DNA, the CDR3 is TGTGCCAGCAGTGTTACAGGGGGCGGATCACCCCTCCACTTT. Protein product: CASSVTGGGSPLHF. The V and J genes are TRBV2 and TRBJ1-6, with 9 bases identical to TRBD1. V lost 4 bases, J lost 10 bases, and 5 bases stayed unmatched. Germline-derived CDR1 and CDR2 are SNHLY and FYNNEI. The CDR3 totals 14 residues. The full variable domain, completed using reference TRBV2 and TRBJ1-6, is EPEVTQTPSHQVTQMGQEVILRCVPISNHLYFYWYRQILGQKVEFLVSFYNNEISEKSEIFDDQFSVERPDGSNFTLKIRSTKLEDSAMYFCASSVTGGGSPLHFGNGTRLTVT.

This CDR3 reads CASRQDAGGSRGYTF. The DNA for the CDR3 is TGTGCCAGCAGGCAAGATGCTGGCGGCTCTCGGGGCTACACCTTC. The chain combines TRBV6-1 with TRBJ1-2; D uncertain. The length of the CDR3 is 15 residues. Trimming cost V 6 bases and J 8 bases, with 22 bases left between them. Germline CDR1 MNHNS, CDR2 SASEGT.

The CDR3 bases are TGTGCCAGCAGCCAAGCACAGGGGGAGACCCAGTACTTC. Its translation: CASSQAQGETQYF. The rearrangement links TRBV4-2 to TRBJ2-5; 7 bases are shared with TRBD1. The CDR3 extends over 13 amino acids. Germline CDR1 reads LGHNA; CDR2 reads YNFKEQ. With V trimmed by 1 base and J by 5 bases, 1 base remained unmatched.